This TCR beta chain was retrieved from a study of shared clonotypes between healthy human individuals. Study observations and caveats: Large depth notwithstanding, sorted-subset sequencing proved incomplete by rarefaction. Researchers sampled blood only, noting tissue repertoires likely differ. Among donors, sharing of clonotypes was expected to be affected by sequencing depth.

On this clone: Its antigen is undetermined.

Evenly divided among several immunoSEQ plates was the genomic DNA of each subset. Using immunoSEQ multiplex PCR, the repertoire was profiled, and TCRdb retains in-frame clones only, with some absent. Counted here are 500,000 to 700,000 clones, roughly 96% occurring once; the ten biggest clones make up approximately 0.11%. CD8 cells regarded as naive lacked CD45RO, were positively chosen for CCR7, and omitted terminally differentiated effector memory CD45RA+ cells. The V segment lost 3 bases and the J segment 4 bases; nucleotides outside the gene matches: 0. CDR1 SGDLS and CDR2 YYNGEE come from the germline V gene. The CDR3 sequence is 13 residues long.

The specimen was naive CD8+ T cells sorted from blood. The clonotype originates from a woman aged 30 to 39 in good health. The chain employs TRBV9 and TRBJ2-1; TRBD2 matches at 8 bases. The CDR3 nucleotides are TGTGCCAGCAGCGGACTAGCGTACAATGAGCAGTTCTTC. Its translation: CASSGLAYNEQFF. Full variable domain (remainder filled in from reference TRBV9 and TRBJ2-1): DSGVTQTPKHLITATGQRVTLRCSPRSGDLSVYWYQQSLDQGLQFLIQYYNGEERAKGNILERFSAQQFPDLHSELNLSSLELGDSALYFCASSGLAYNEQFFGPGTRLTVL.